A single sample gave rise to the 5 T cell receptor beta chains below, sequenced in a study of blood T cell repertoires in COVID-19 (dated by TCRdb to between 2020 and 2021). Library generation was performed with the immunoSEQ multiplex PCR assay. In its TCRdb copy, this immuneACCESS table keeps in-frame sequences only and misses some clones. Where compared with another copy, unresolved V genes explain less than half of these, and the others have no known cause. For this sample the table gives about 33,000 clones, of which roughly three quarters were detected only once. The ten largest make up around 17% of the sample. Sequencing input: peripheral blood. Every receptor here comes from a man between 65 and 85 years old with acute or convalescent COVID-19.

The gene calls are TRBV18 and TRBJ2-7, with TRBD1 matching 7 bases. This CDR3 has 15 amino acids. CDR1 is KGHSH, CDR2 LQKENI, per germline. Germline trimming cut 3 bases from V and 0 bases from J; bases unmatched to any gene: 5. CDR3 in DNA: TGTGCCAGCTCACCCCGGGACAGTAGCTCCTACGAGCAGTACTTC. Translation: CASSPRDSSSYEQYF.

This rearrangement joins TRBV10-3 to TRBJ2-3; D unresolved. The V gene's germline CDR1 is ENHRY and CDR2 SYGVKD. The CDR3 runs to 15 residues. V was trimmed by 3 bases and J by 0 bases, leaving 10 bases between them. As DNA, the CDR3 is TGTGCCATCAGTGAAAACAGAGCTAGCACAGATACGCAGTATTTT. Protein: CAISENRASTDTQYF.

The chain uses TRBV6-2 or TRBV6-3 and TRBJ2-1; D is perhaps TRBD2 (6 bases). Looked up from germline, CDR1 is MNHEY and CDR2 is SVGEGT. The V end lost 0 bases, the J end lost 5 bases, and 20 bases lay between the germline ends. The CDR3 is 18 residues long. The CDR3 DNA reads TGTGCCAGCAGTTACTCGAGTAGCGGAGCTTCTTCGAACAATGAGCAGTTCTTC. It specifies CASSYSSSGASSNNEQFF.

In its sample, this clone was seen a few times. This chain joins TRBV27 and TRBJ1-5; D not resolved. V was cut by 7 bases and J by 7 bases, with 20 bases left in between. The CDR3 is 15 residues long. CDR1 and CDR2 from the germline V gene are MNHEY and SMNVEV (reference sequence). The CDR3 bases are TGTGCCAGCAAATCCCTCGTCAGCAGGCCCCAGCCCCAGCATTTT. This sequence encodes CASKSLVSRPQPQHF.

The chain links TRBV4-3 to TRBJ2-7, with D possibly TRBD2 on 5 matching bases. From germline, CDR1 is LGHNA and CDR2 YSLEER. CDR3 length equals 13 residues. The V gene lost 1 base and the J gene lost 5 bases, with 9 bases spanning the gap. The CDR3 sequence: CASSQAYGNEQYF. DNA for the CDR3: TGCGCCAGCAGCCAAGCGTACGGGAACGAGCAGTACTTC.